This TCR beta chain was obtained from a study of OX40 agonist ivuxolimab in advanced cancers. Study information: The study enrolled dose-escalation patients with hepatocellular carcinoma, melanoma, renal cell or head and neck cancer. The mean age was about 57 years, ranging from about 20 to 90, with around four fifths of participants male. Study-level points and caveats: More expanded clones were found, on average, in CD8+ than in CD4+ T cells. At 0.1-3.0 mg/kg, partial responders had clonal expansion among the lowest observed.

Generated by immunoSEQ multiplex PCR, the TCRdb table keeps only in-frame clones and is missing some. The repertoire holds about 91,000 clones, approximately 81% seen once, with 1% to 1.3% in the top ten. Turning to this clone: Its antigen is unknown.

CDR1 and CDR2 from the germline V gene are SGHTA and FQGTGA. The CDR3 is 15 amino acids. Trimming took off 4 bases at V and 0 bases at J, with 10 bases between the two ends. The clonotype was recovered from an adult with an advanced solid tumor such as melanoma, head and neck, liver or kidney cancer. V is TRBV7-3 and J is TRBJ2-1; no reliable D call. The sample consisted of CD4+ or CD8+ T cells sorted from blood, taken in a trial of the OX40 agonist ivuxolimab. The CDR3 protein is CASSSDRSSYNEQFF. The CDR3 nucleotides read TGTGCCAGCAGCTCCGACCGTAGCTCCTACAATGAGCAGTTCTTC.